This T cell receptor (beta chain) was identified in a study of CD8 T cells in Susac syndrome. Study-level results: Acknowledgment was made by the study that its TCR sequencing and HLA analysis involved a relatively small number of individuals.

The RNA, 0.5 to 1 ug, was put through reverse transcription using random hexamers. Amplification of TCR beta CDR3 was carried out by immunoSEQ multiplex PCR, which covered 54 Vbeta and 13 Jbeta segments. TCRdb re-analysed the immunoSEQ multiplex PCR reads in MiXCR, keeping a single row per CDR3 protein. Of some 200,000 distinct CDR3 sequences listed, less than 95% are singletons. Sequencing of TCR beta was performed on blood CD8+ and CD4+ T cells. TEMRA cells were FACS-enriched, and CD8+ and CD4+ T cells were isolated negatively. With respect to this clonotype: The antigen is not known.

The source material was CD4+ T cells from PBMCs. This TCR was recovered from a human donor in good health.

The CDR3 sequence: CATSDSGLAGETQYF. CDR3 nucleotides: TGTGCCACCAGTGATTCGGGACTAGCGGGAGAGACCCAGTACTTC. The chain couples TRBV24-1 to TRBJ2-5; 12 bases match TRBD2. Trimming removed 2 bases from V and 4 bases from J; junction bases left unmatched: 1. Germline CDR1 KGHDR, CDR2 SFDVKD. The CDR3 totals 15 residues.